The 4 T cell receptor beta chains below come from one sample, sequenced in a study of cytomegalovirus exposure and HLA in healthy donors. Primers: 60 Vbeta forward and 13 Jbeta reverse. The protocol was immunoSEQ multiplex PCR, while the TCRdb copy is restricted to in-frame clones and leaves out a portion. The data contain 50,000 or so clones, 72% of them singletons. Sequencing used PBMCs. The receptors stem from a woman in her forties or fifties in good health and CMV-seronegative.

The genes are TRBV12-5 and TRBJ2-2, with a possible D match to TRBD2 (6 bases). Germline assignment: CDR1 LGHNT and CDR2 FRNRAP. The CDR3 is made up of 13 amino acids. The CDR3 region has the DNA TGTGCCACGAGGGACTCGAACACCGGGGAGCTGTTTTTT. It yields the protein CATRDSNTGELFF.

The chain joins TRBV29-1 to TRBJ2-1; 8 bases map to TRBD2. Trimming took 7 bases from V and 8 from J; bases not matched to a gene: 13. This CDR3 comprises 14 residues. The V gene's germline CDR1 is SQVTM and CDR2 ANQGSEA. CDR3 DNA sequence: TGCAGCGGTAGAGCGGGAGCCAAGGGGGATGAGCAGTTCTTC. Its protein is CSGRAGAKGDEQFF.

This rearrangement joins TRBV6-5 to TRBJ2-7; TRBD2 matches 8 bases. With 4 bases clipped from V and 2 bases from J, the junction kept 7 bases outside the gene matches. The CDR3 has 15 residues. The germline V gene encodes CDR1 MNHEY and CDR2 SVGAGI. CDR3 protein: CASSSPKRETYEQYF. The CDR3 DNA sequence: TGTGCCAGCAGTTCCCCCAAGCGGGAGACCTACGAGCAGTACTTC.

The chain links TRBV6-5 to TRBJ1-2, with D possibly matching TRBD1 (5 bases). The CDR3 covers 13 residues. Trimming took off 8 bases at V and 5 bases at J, with 15 bases between the two ends. Germline V gives CDR1 MNHEY, CDR2 SVGAGI. The CDR3 region has the DNA TGTGCCAGCTCTAAAGGGACTCGGTATGGCTACACCTTC. It translates to CASSKGTRYGYTF.